This passage covers 27 T cell receptor beta chains from one sample sequenced in a study of CD8 T cells in ankylosing spondylitis. Each CDR3 protein is one row after TCRdb ran MiXCR on the 5' RACE reads. The sample holds hundreds of thousands of distinct CDR3 sequences; around 21% are singletons and the top ten take roughly 3.6%. The sequenced material came from blood, either unsorted or a sorted T cell fraction (not recorded which). The source of these receptors is a female donor with ankylosing spondylitis or in good health (not recorded which).

The rearrangement uses TRBV7-2 and TRBJ2-7; tentatively, D is TRBD1 or TRBD2 (6 bases each). V lost 5 bases, J lost 1 base, and 18 bases lay in between. Germline V gene lookup returns CDR1 SGHTA and CDR2 FQGNSA. CDR3 length: 16 amino acids. The CDR3 region is CASSAQGGTISYEQYF. The CDR3 DNA reads TGTGCCAGCAGCGCTCAAGGGGGGACGATATCCTACGAGCAGTACTTC.

The chain has TRBV10-3 and TRBJ2-1, with D hard to call. This CDR3 region has 14 residues. Germline assignment: CDR1 ENHRY and CDR2 SYGVKD. Trimming cost V 5 bases and J 6 bases, with 14 bases left between them. The CDR3 coding sequence is TGTGCCATCAGTTCTCACCAGGAACCCAATGAGCAGTTCTTC. As protein: CAISSHQEPNEQFF.

The CDR3 bases are TGTGCCAGCAGCGTCGACAGGGGGCTAGAGGAAAAACTGTTTTTT. It codes for CASSVDRGLEEKLFF. The chain combines TRBV7-9 with TRBJ1-4, with 10 bases matching TRBD1. Germline lookup yields CDR1 SEHNR and CDR2 FQNEAQ (reference sequence). J was trimmed by 8 bases and V by 5 bases; bases with no gene match: 8. The CDR3 contains 15 residues. Looking up the rest from reference TRBV7-9 and TRBJ1-4 gives the full variable domain: DTGVSQNPRHKITKRGQNVTFRCDPISEHNRLYWYRQTLGQGPEFLTYFQNEAQLEKSRLLSDRFSAERPKGSFSTLEIQRTEQGDSAMYLCASSVDRGLEEKLFFGSGTQLSVL.

The CDR3 region is CSAGTSGRFEETQYF. The CDR3, as DNA: TGCAGTGCTGGGACTAGCGGGAGATTTGAAGAGACCCAGTACTTC. The chain couples TRBV20-1 to TRBJ2-5, with 14 nucleotides matching TRBD2. The CDR3 loop spans 15 amino acids. V trimming: 5 bases; J trimming: 3 bases; junction bases outside the gene matches: 5. Germline V lookup: CDR1 DFQATT, CDR2 SNEGSKA (reference sequence).

This clonotype was counted only a few times. The V call is TRBV23-1, the J call TRBJ2-5, with D possibly matching TRBD2 (6 bases). TRBV23-1 is an ORF, with its function uncertain. Trimming cost V 0 bases and J 5 bases, with 13 bases left between them. This CDR3 comprises 15 residues. In DNA form, the CDR3 reads TGCGCCAGCAGTCAATCCTCGACTAGAAAGGAGACCCAGTACTTC. Translation gives CASSQSSTRKETQYF.

There are a few counts of this clonotype. The chain is built from TRBV5-5 and TRBJ2-7; 10 bases line up with TRBD1. With V trimmed by 3 bases and J by 1 base, 4 bases remained unmatched. There are 15 residues in the CDR3. Germline V CDR1 and CDR2: SGHKS, YYEKEE (reference sequence). The CDR3: CASSWGTGDSYEQYF. The DNA of the CDR3 is TGTGCCAGCAGCTGGGGGACAGGGGATTCCTACGAGCAGTACTTC.

The chain carries TRBV6-5 and TRBJ2-3, with 7 bases matching TRBD1. The CDR3 extends over 15 amino acids. The germline CDR1 and CDR2 sequences are MNHEY and SVGAGI. V gave up 0 bases and J gave up 5 bases; unmatched junction bases: 5. The CDR3 DNA reads as TGTGCCAGCAGTTACTCGACAGGGTTGGAAGATACGCAGTATTTT. Amino acids: CASSYSTGLEDTQYF.

This chain connects TRBV27 to TRBJ2-5; 7 bases fit TRBD2. The CDR3 sequence is 14 residues long. Trimming cost V 6 bases and J 5 bases; bases outside gene matches: 9. Germline CDR1 is MNHEY and CDR2 is SMNVEV (reference sequence). DNA of the CDR3: TGTGCCAGCAGGGCAGTGGGGGGAGGGGAGACCCAGTACTTC. Translating it yields CASRAVGGGETQYF.

This clonotype was observed many times. The chain combines TRBV4-3 with TRBJ2-7; no clear D. The V end lost 0 bases, the J end lost 3 bases, and 3 bases lay between the germline ends. The germline V gene has CDR1 LGHNA and CDR2 YSLEER. The CDR3 spans 12 residues. CDR3 region: CASSQDRYEQYF. Written as DNA, the CDR3 is TGCGCCAGCAGCCAAGATCGCTACGAGCAGTACTTC.

V gene TRBV4-2 combines with J gene TRBJ2-7; TRBD2 matches 8 bases. The CDR3 length is 15 residues. The V gene's germline CDR1 is LGHNA and CDR2 YNFKEQ. The V gene end was trimmed by 1 base and the J gene end by 3 bases; junction bases not matched to a gene: 5. The CDR3 DNA follows: TGTGCCAGCAGCCAAGGGCAGCGGGAGAGCTACGAGCAGTACTTC. Amino acids: CASSQGQRESYEQYF.

The sample holds a few counts of this clonotype. The chain couples TRBV20-1 to TRBJ2-5; TRBD2 matches at 9 bases. The length of the CDR3 is 15 residues. V trimming: 3 bases; J trimming: 1 base; junction bases outside the gene matches: 6. The germline V gene encodes CDR1 DFQATT and CDR2 SNEGSKA (reference sequence). CDR3 amino acids: CSARGLAGSQETQYF. CDR3 nucleotides: TGCAGTGCTAGGGGTCTAGCGGGGTCCCAAGAGACCCAGTACTTC.

This clonotype was observed a handful of times. The chain combines TRBV20-1 with TRBJ2-5, with TRBD2 identical over 9 bases. CDR3 size: 16 residues. The junction had 9 bases not matched to a gene; V was cut back by 1 base and J by 3 bases. The germline V gene has CDR1 DFQATT and CDR2 SNEGSKA (reference sequence). The DNA of the CDR3 is TGCAGTGCTAGAGGGGTGCTAGCGGGATTGGAAGAGACCCAGTACTTC. Translated, it gives CSARGVLAGLEETQYF.

Notes on this clonotype: The germline gene is not matched at one end of the junction; a read error may be the cause. The chain couples TRBV6-2 or TRBV6-3 to TRBJ2-7, with 11 positions matching TRBD2. The CDR3 is 14 residues long. Germline V gives CDR1 MNHEY, CDR2 SVGEGT. The CDR3 sequence is CASSNLAGGYGQYF. CDR3 bases: TGTGCCAGCAGTAACCTAGCGGGAGGATACGGGCAGTACTTC.

This clonotype was picked up many times. The rearrangement uses TRBV6-1 and TRBJ2-3; 10 nucleotides align to TRBD2. Germline CDR1 and CDR2: MNHNS and SASEGT. This CDR3 contains 19 residues. After removal of 4 bases from V and 0 bases from J, the junction contained 13 bases not matched to a gene. The DNA of the CDR3 is TGTGCCAGCAGTGCCACTAGCGGGATTGCGATTATGAGCACAGATACGCAGTATTTT. This gives the protein CASSATSGIAIMSTDTQYF.

Only a few counts were recorded for this clonotype. The chain links TRBV7-9 to TRBJ1-1; D is unresolved. The germline V and J ends were trimmed by 1 base and 3 bases, with 12 bases remaining between them. The V gene's germline CDR1 is SEHNR and CDR2 FQNEAQ (reference sequence). The CDR3 contains 15 residues. Written as DNA, the CDR3 is TGTGCCAGCAGCTTAGTAGTGGCCATTGACACTGAAGCTTTCTTT. The encoded protein is CASSLVVAIDTEAFF.

The rearrangement joins TRBV7-2 to TRBJ1-1, with D unclear. The V end lost 3 bases, the J end lost 5 bases, and 13 bases lay between the germline ends. Germline lookup yields CDR1 SGHTA and CDR2 FQGNSA. The CDR3 sequence is 14 residues long. The CDR3 nucleotides are TGTGCCAGCAGCTTTAAGGCGAGCATAACTGAAGCTTTCTTT. Translating it yields CASSFKASITEAFF. The whole variable domain, filled in from reference TRBV7-2 and TRBJ1-1, reads GAGVSQSPSNKVTEKGKDVELRCDPISGHTALYWYRQSLGQGLEFLIYFQGNSAPDKSGLPSDRFSAERTGGSVSTLTIQRTQQEDSAVYLCASSFKASITEAFFGQGTRLTVV.

This clonotype was detected a few times. The chain carries TRBV7-9 and TRBJ2-2; 7 positions agree with TRBD2. V gave up 4 bases and J gave up 0 bases; unmatched junction bases: 8. Germline assignment: CDR1 SEHNR and CDR2 FQNEAQ (reference sequence). CDR3 length: 17 amino acids. CDR3 sequence (DNA): TGTGCCAGCAGCTCCAGCGGGGCTTTCGCGAACACCGGGGAGCTGTTTTTT. Amino acids: CASSSSGAFANTGELFF.

This clonotype was seen only a few times. This CDR3 reads CASKGQVSLHGYTF. CDR3 coding DNA: TGTGCCAGCAAGGGGCAAGTCTCCCTGCATGGCTACACCTTC. The V gene is TRBV6-1, the J gene TRBJ1-2, with D possibly TRBD1 on 5 matching bases. Germline V gives CDR1 MNHNS, CDR2 SASEGT. V lost 7 bases and J lost 6, with 18 bases in between. There are 14 residues in the CDR3.

The sample holds many counts of this clonotype. V usage is TRBV29-1 and J usage is TRBJ2-1; D unclear. The CDR3 covers 12 residues. Germline assignment: CDR1 SQVTM and CDR2 ANQGSEA. The V end was cut by 3 bases, the J end by 8 bases, with 11 bases between. CDR3 bases: TGCAGCGTTGATGAGGTTGGGGATGAGCAGTTCTTC. This encodes CSVDEVGDEQFF.

This clonotype was seen at least ten times. The V gene is TRBV15, the J gene TRBJ2-7; D could derive from TRBD1 or TRBD2 (6 bases each). This CDR3 has 16 amino acids. Germline lookup yields CDR1 LNHNV and CDR2 YYDKDF (reference sequence). V lost 1 base, J lost 0 bases, and 13 bases lay in between. The CDR3 reads CATSRGWGATSYEQYF. Here the CDR3 DNA reads TGTGCCACCAGCAGAGGGTGGGGGGCGACCTCCTACGAGCAGTACTTC.

In its sample, this clonotype was seen a few times. The chain employs TRBV6-6 and TRBJ2-2; no clear D. Germline V gene sequence: CDR1 MNHNY, CDR2 SVGAGI (reference sequence). The CDR3 extends over 12 amino acids. V dropped 2 bases and J dropped 8 bases, with 6 bases sitting between them. CDR3 protein: CASSYPEGELFF. DNA of the CDR3: TGTGCCAGCAGTTACCCGGAAGGGGAGCTGTTTTTT.

The V call is TRBV5-1, the J call TRBJ2-7; the D gene could be TRBD1 or TRBD2 (5 bases each). Germline assignment: CDR1 SGHRS and CDR2 YFSETQ. The CDR3 spans 13 residues. V dropped 1 base and J dropped 5 bases, with 10 bases sitting between them. The DNA of the CDR3 is TGCGCCAGCAGCTTGAGGGACCCAGACGAGCAGTACTTC. Its protein product is CASSLRDPDEQYF.

As DNA, the CDR3 is TGTGCCAGCAGCCATCGTATGGTCACAGATACGCAGTATTTT. The encoded protein is CASSHRMVTDTQYF. This chain joins TRBV3-1 and TRBJ2-3; D gene uncertain. V gave up 3 bases and J gave up 2 bases, with 9 bases separating them. The CDR3 has 14 amino acids. CDR1 is LGHDT and CDR2 is YNNKEL in the germline V gene (reference sequence).

This clonotype was seen more than once but under ten times. V gene TRBV20-1 combines with J gene TRBJ2-5; D is possibly TRBD2 (6 bases). Germline loops: CDR1 DFQATT, CDR2 SNEGSKA (reference sequence). This CDR3 spans 14 amino acids. Trimming took off 3 bases at V and 4 bases at J, with 15 bases between the two ends. This CDR3 reads CSASRSGRRETQYF. DNA of the CDR3: TGCAGTGCTAGTAGGTCGGGGAGGAGAGAGACCCAGTACTTC.

The sample holds many counts of this clonotype. V and J are TRBV7-3 and TRBJ2-5, with D uncertain. Looked up from germline, CDR1 is SGHTA and CDR2 is FQGTGA. Trimming removed 5 bases from V and 1 base from J, with 8 bases in between. The CDR3 contains 13 residues. The CDR3 spells CASSRTIQETQYF. CDR3 sequence (DNA): TGTGCCAGCAGCCGGACCATCCAAGAGACCCAGTACTTC.

This clonotype has more than one count but fewer than ten. V is TRBV14 and J is TRBJ2-1; tentatively, D is TRBD2 (7 bases). Looked up from germline, CDR1 is SGHDN and CDR2 is FVKESK. This CDR3 is built from 16 residues. Trimming left V 4 bases short and J 6 bases short, with 19 bases between. CDR3 bases: TGTGCCAGCAGCCCCATTAGGGGGGGCCTTATCAATGAGCAGTTCTTC. The encoded protein is CASSPIRGGLINEQFF. Looking up the rest from reference TRBV14 and TRBJ2-1 gives the full variable domain: EAGVTQFPSHSVIEKGQTVTLRCDPISGHDNLYWYRRVMGKEIKFLLHFVKESKQDESGMPNNRFLAERTGGTYSTLKVQPAELEDSGVYFCASSPIRGGLINEQFFGPGTRLTVL.

V usage is TRBV18 and J usage is TRBJ2-7, with 7 bases that match TRBD1. V trimming: 4 bases; J trimming: 4 bases; junction bases outside the gene matches: 7. The germline gives CDR1 KGHSH, CDR2 LQKENI. CDR3 size: 14 residues. This chain's CDR3 is CASSREGQAYEQYF. CDR3 nucleotide sequence: TGTGCCAGCTCACGCGAAGGACAGGCGTACGAGCAGTACTTC.